This passage covers 10 T cell receptor beta chains from one sample sequenced in a study of radiation and T cells in renal cell carcinoma. Time point specified: blood 4 weeks post-SBRT, at nephrectomy. Treatment noted: 15 Gy SBRT to primary tumor, nephrectomy 4 weeks later. TCRdb keeps only in-frame clones here, not all; method: immunoSEQ multiplex PCR. The profile covers 150,000 to 200,000 clones, with about nine tenths appearing a single time and about 11% taken by the ten largest. Material: blood, obtained from a patient whose treatment included radiotherapy and nephrectomy. All receptors derive from a woman in her forties or fifties with renal cell carcinoma.

This CDR3 is CASSQEGTSSGANVLTF. The CDR3 DNA sequence: TGCGCCAGCAGCCAAGAGGGGACTAGCTCTGGGGCCAACGTCCTGACTTTC. The genes are TRBV4-3 and TRBJ2-6, with 8 nucleotides matching TRBD2. The ends lost 0 bases at V and 0 bases at J; junction bases unmatched: 1. This CDR3 is 17 amino acids long. The germline gives CDR1 LGHNA, CDR2 YSLEER.

This rearrangement joins TRBV5-1 to TRBJ2-1, with D tentatively TRBD2 (6 bases). CDR3 length: 15 amino acids. Germline V gives CDR1 SGHRS, CDR2 YFSETQ. V lost 2 bases, J lost 7 bases, and 16 bases lay in between. Here the CDR3 DNA reads TGCGCCAGCAGCTTACAGACGGAGGGCGTGAATGAGCAGTTCTTC. Translated, it gives CASSLQTEGVNEQFF.

The V and J genes are TRBV30 and TRBJ1-2, with D tentatively TRBD1 (6 bases). The CDR3 is made up of 12 amino acids. The V gene lost 5 bases and the J gene lost 4 bases, with 11 bases spanning the gap. Germline V gene lookup returns CDR1 GTSNPN and CDR2 SVGIG (reference sequence). The DNA for the CDR3 is TGTGCCTGGGGAGGGGGATTCTATGGCTACACCTTC. Protein sequence: CAWGGGFYGYTF.

The chain combines TRBV5-5 with TRBJ2-3; TRBD1 agrees at 7 bases. CDR1 and CDR2 (germline): SGHKS, YYEKEE (reference sequence). V lost 4 bases and J lost 0; bases outside the gene matches: 11. The CDR3 loop spans 17 amino acids. CDR3 region: CASSLGTDLISTDTQYF. CDR3 DNA: TGTGCCAGCAGCCTAGGGACAGACCTGATTAGCACAGATACGCAGTATTTT.

This chain uses TRBV2 with TRBJ2-5; the D is unclear. The J call may not be correct, given that the DNA end is closer to TRBJ2-7. Germline CDR1 reads SNHLY; CDR2 reads FYNNEI. The CDR3 totals 13 residues. The CDR3 DNA reads TGTGCCAGCAGTGTGGGCAGCTCCTACGAGCAGTACTTC. As protein: CASSVGSSYEQYF.

J is TRBJ2-3 and V is TRBV30, with TRBD2 as a possible D gene (6 bases). The germline V gene encodes CDR1 GTSNPN and CDR2 SVGIG (reference sequence). V lost 0 bases, J lost 3 bases, and 13 bases lay in between. This CDR3 is 15 amino acids long. CDR3 sequence: CAWSVGGERTDTQYF. Here the CDR3 DNA reads TGTGCCTGGAGTGTAGGCGGGGAACGAACAGATACGCAGTATTTT.

J is TRBJ2-7 and V is TRBV10-1; weak D call: TRBD1 (7 bases). CDR1 is WNHNN and CDR2 is SYGVQD in the germline V gene (reference sequence). This CDR3 is 17 amino acids long. With 0 bases removed from V and 7 bases from J, the gap between germline ends came to 22 bases. CDR3 coding DNA: TGCGCCAGCAGTGAGTCTCCGCCAGGGGGGATGAGGGGTGAGCAGTACTTC. Encoded protein: CASSESPPGGMRGEQYF.

The rearrangement joins TRBV2 to TRBJ2-6, with no clear D. The V end lost 8 bases, the J end lost 0 bases, and 11 bases lay between the germline ends. There are 15 residues in the CDR3. CDR1 SNHLY and CDR2 FYNNEI come from the germline V gene. CDR3 in amino acids: CASRPGVSGANVLTF. The CDR3 DNA sequence: TGTGCCAGCCGTCCTGGGGTCTCTGGGGCCAACGTCCTGACTTTC.

This chain links TRBV4-1 with TRBJ2-1; tentatively, D is TRBD1 (5 bases). V was pared by 5 bases and J by 0 bases, with 11 bases between. The CDR3 contains 15 residues. Germline V gene lookup returns CDR1 MGHRA and CDR2 YSYEKL. The CDR3 spells CASSSTRASYNEQFF. CDR3 in DNA: TGCGCCAGCAGCTCGACCAGGGCCTCCTACAATGAGCAGTTCTTC.

The genes are TRBV19 and TRBJ1-2, with TRBD1 matching over 9 bases. V lost 7 bases and J lost 4; bases outside the gene matches: 10. The length of the CDR3 is 15 residues. The germline V gene has CDR1 LNHDA and CDR2 SQIVND (reference sequence). CDR3 nucleotides: TGTGCCAGTAAACCACAGGGGGCGCGAGGCTATGGCTACACCTTC. As protein: CASKPQGARGYGYTF.